The clone carrying this TCR beta chain showed up many times. This CDR3 is 13 amino acids long. The V gene's germline CDR1 is MDHEN and CDR2 SYDVKM. V was shortened by 2 bases and J by 5 bases, with 9 bases between the two germline ends. Then a second PCR, running roughly 6 to 11 cycles, was carried out with a sample-barcoded 5' primer and a J-beta primer mix. TCRdb independently ran MiXCR on the 5' RACE reads; one entry per CDR3 protein. The sample contains around 1,800,000 distinct CDR3 sequences, roughly 43% of which appear only once. This specimen comes from a study of blood T cells in healthy people across ages.

Material: blood. The chain joins TRBV28 to TRBJ1-2, with D uncertain. The sequence came from a human donor in good health. CDR3 nucleotides: TGTGCCAGCAGTTTAAGGCTCATATATGGCTACACCTTC. It translates to CASSLRLIYGYTF.